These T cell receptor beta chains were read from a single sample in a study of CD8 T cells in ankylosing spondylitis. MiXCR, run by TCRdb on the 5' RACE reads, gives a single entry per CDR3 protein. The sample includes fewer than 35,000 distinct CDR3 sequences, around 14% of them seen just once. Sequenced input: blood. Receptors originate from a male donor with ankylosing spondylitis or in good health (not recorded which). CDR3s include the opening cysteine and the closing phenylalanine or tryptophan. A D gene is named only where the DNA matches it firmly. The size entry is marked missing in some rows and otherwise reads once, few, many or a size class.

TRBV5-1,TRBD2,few,CASSDTSGRTGELFF
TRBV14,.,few,CASSLTIKGYEQYF
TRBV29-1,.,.,CSVGKGPRNEKLFF
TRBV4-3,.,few,CASSQGFGGSSYEQYF
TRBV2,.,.,CAGRTGTNTGELFF
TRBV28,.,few,CASSFPRGLSGADTQYF
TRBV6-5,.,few,CASSYKGTAEAFF
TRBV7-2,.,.,CASSLIGGRTGELFF
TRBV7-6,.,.,CASSPRPPSSYNSPLHF
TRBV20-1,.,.,CSASGSIGVGTEAFF
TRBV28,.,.,CASSPRTAHEQYF
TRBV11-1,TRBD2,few,CASVRGLAGDTGELFF
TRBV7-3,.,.,CASSSGTLNEQFF
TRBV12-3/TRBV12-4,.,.,CASSLKETQYF
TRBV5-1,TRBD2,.,CASSSLAGSYNEQFF
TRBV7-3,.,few,CASSSRAQGTEAFF
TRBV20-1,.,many,CSSQRTSSYNEQFF
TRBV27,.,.,CASGGSEETQYF
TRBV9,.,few,CASSTRDISYNEQFF
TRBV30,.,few,CAWSARSTGELFF
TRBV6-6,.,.,CASSEGRITYNEQFF
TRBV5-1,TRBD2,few,CASSLFLAGPTDTQYF
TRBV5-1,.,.,CASSLATSTEQYF
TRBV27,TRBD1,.,CASGPTGGYNEQFF
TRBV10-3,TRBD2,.,CAITGLETGELFF
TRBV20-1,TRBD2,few,CSAREGLAADTQYF
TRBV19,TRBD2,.,CASRTTSGTTYEQFF
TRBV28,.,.,CASSLGSAGELFF
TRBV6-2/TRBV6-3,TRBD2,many,CASSPDSGRAVYEQYF
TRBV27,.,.,CASSPLASSFTEQFF
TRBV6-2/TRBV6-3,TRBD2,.,CASESLAVNNEQFF
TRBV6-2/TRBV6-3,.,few,CASSYSNFGQVGTGELFF
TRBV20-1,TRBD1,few,CSAKGTVGTDTQYF
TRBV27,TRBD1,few,CASRALWRQGRTGELFF